This TCR beta chain is from a study of siplizumab effects on memory and regulatory T cells. Findings and limits, study-wide: Naive T cells looked more diverse than memory cells, and they looked like major contributors to the alloresponse.

The repertoire was sequenced with immunoSEQ multiplex PCR; TCRdb's copy has only in-frame clones and lacks some. The sample holds just over 40,000 clones; 80% to 90% are singletons and the top ten take about 0.25%. Comment on this clone: Its antigen is undetermined.

Germline loops: CDR1 SGDLS, CDR2 YYNGEE. V was clipped by 3 bases and J by 2 bases, with 17 bases between them. CDR3 size: 16 residues. The specimen sequenced was naive CD4+ T cells sorted from blood. The rearrangement joins TRBV9 to TRBJ1-1; perhaps TRBD1 as D (5 bases). This receptor was obtained from a human donor in good health. The CDR3 DNA sequence: TGTGCCAGCAGCGCCCAAGCCCAGAGGGGAAACACTGAAGCTTTCTTT. It specifies CASSAQAQRGNTEAFF. The complete variable domain, with remaining parts taken from reference TRBV9 and TRBJ1-1, reads DSGVTQTPKHLITATGQRVTLRCSPRSGDLSVYWYQQSLDQGLQFLIQYYNGEERAKGNILERFSAQQFPDLHSELNLSSLELGDSALYFCASSAQAQRGNTEAFFGQGTRLTVV.